Listed here is a single TCR beta chain. Its antigen is as yet unknown. This CDR3 is 16 amino acids long. Trimming at V came to 6 bases and at J to 1 base, leaving 6 bases not matched to a gene. These data belong to a study of response to subunit inactivated influenza vaccine. Study-wide findings and caveats: The study's authors posited that every seasonal influenza vaccination enlists few new T cells.

TCRdb independently ran MiXCR on the RT-PCR reads; one entry per CDR3 protein. The repertoire consists of about 620,000 distinct CDR3 sequences, with 10% to 15% occurring once and the leading ten covering around 9.6%. The receptor's source is a man aged 50 or older who received an inactivated influenza vaccine. The chain carries TRBV12-3 or TRBV12-4 and TRBJ2-5, with TRBD1 identical over 12 bases. The sequenced sample was PBMCs from blood, obtained on the day of vaccination. Here the CDR3 reads CASRAGTGGSQETQYF. In DNA, the CDR3 is TGTGCCAGCAGAGCCGGGACAGGGGGCTCCCAAGAGACCCAGTACTTC.